Detailed here is one TCR beta chain. Its specificity is unknown. Relative to the germline gene, one junction end is altered; a read error may explain this. According to the study, genomic DNA was the template for TCR beta VDJ and CDR3 profiling. One entry per CDR3 protein, called by TCRdb with MiXCR from the reads. The profile shows under 200,000 distinct CDR3 sequences, roughly 40% of them singletons. CDR3 length: 12 amino acids. Germline values: CDR1 SQVTM, CDR2 ANQGSEA. These data originate in a study of CD8+CD57+ T cells in acquired aplastic anemia. On the study more broadly: Mean DNA quantity obtained from sorted CD4+ and CD8+ cells was around 3.2 ug. Healthy donor CD4+ cell samples had a mean of around 10 million reads. General study results and limits: Shared by patients and controls, 25 to 35 CD8+ CDR3s were abundant in patients. Patients showed no significant difference from controls in CD8+ Simpson's diversity.

Sequencing was carried out using sorted CD4+, CD8+, or CD8+CD57+ T cells (not recorded which) from PBMCs. The chain uses TRBV29-1 and TRBJ2-1, with D perhaps TRBD1 (5 bases). This clonotype was obtained from a human donor in good health. The CDR3 coding sequence is TGCAGCGTTGACAGGGTTGACAATGAGCGGTTCTTC. Encoded protein: CSVDRVDNERFF.